The 17 T cell receptor beta chains reported below all come from one sample, sequenced in a study of T cells in women clearing cervical HPV infection. Assay: immunoSEQ multiplex PCR; the TCRdb copy retains only in-frame clones and omits some. The table lists approximately 30,000 clones, with 17% in the top ten. The sample was blood buffy coat. These receptors were collected from a woman aged 18-70 years with a cervical HPV16 infection that either progressed to CIN3+ or cleared (not recorded which).

Concerning this clone itself: The read ends 3 residues early relative to the CDR3; the germline J gene fills the gap. This chain links TRBV19 with TRBJ2-7; a possible D gene is TRBD1 (6 bases). The CDR3 extends over 16 amino acids. Germline assignment: CDR1 LNHDA and CDR2 SQIVND (reference sequence). V was trimmed by 5 bases and J by 3 bases, leaving 20 bases between them. The CDR3 is CASSPPGSGHRYEQYF. CDR3 bases read: TGTGCCAGTAGTCCTCCGGGTTCGGGACACCGCTACGAG.

About this clone: The read finishes 3 residues shy of the CDR3 end, and the germline J gene is used to complete it. The chain has TRBV6-2 or TRBV6-3 and TRBJ2-3; tentatively, D is TRBD1 (6 bases). The CDR3 has 16 residues. Germline CDR1 and CDR2: MNHEY and SVGEGT. The CDR3 bases that were read are TGTGCCAGCAGTTACGCTCTACAGGGAGCCCAAGAGACG. Translation gives CASSYALQGAQET. The full CDR3 is CASSYALQGAQETQYF.

As to this clone: The CDR3 end lies 3 residues beyond the end of the read and is filled in from the germline J gene. The chain combines TRBV30 with TRBJ1-1, with D uncertain. This CDR3 contains 16 residues. V lost 0 bases to trimming and J lost 4 bases, with 18 bases between them. The V gene's germline CDR1 is GTSNPN and CDR2 SVGIG (reference sequence). The part of the CDR3 DNA that was read is TGTGCCTGGAGTGTACAGAGGGCCGTGAGGTTCACTGAA. Its translation is CAWSVQRAVRFTE. In full, the CDR3 is CAWSVQRAVRFTEAFF.

As to this clone: From the germline J gene comes the end of the CDR3, since the read stops 3 residues before it. V and J are TRBV7-9 and TRBJ1-1; a weak D match, TRBD1 (6 bases). Trimming stripped 4 bases from V and 1 base from J, with 7 bases between. Germline CDR1 and CDR2: SEHNR and FQNEAQ (reference sequence). The CDR3 is 13 residues long. The covered CDR3 bases are TGTGCCAGCAGCTCGGGACAGAACACTGAA. This gives the protein CASSSGQNTE. The full CDR3 protein is CASSSGQNTEAFF.

Comment on this clone: The missing CDR3 end, 3 residues past where the read stops, is filled in from the germline J gene. The genes are TRBV20-1 and TRBJ2-5, with 7 positions matching TRBD2. V gave up 6 bases and J gave up 4 bases; unmatched junction bases: 20. Germline values: CDR1 DFQATT, CDR2 SNEGSKA (reference sequence). The CDR3 contains 17 residues. CDR3 sequence: CSALGASGTQKGETQYF. The CDR3 bases that were read are TGCAGTGCACTTGGGGCTAGCGGCACCCAAAAGGGAGAGACC.

As to this clone: The read falls 3 residues short of the CDR3 end, and the missing part is taken from the germline J gene. The chain recombines TRBV7-2 with TRBJ1-2; possibly TRBD1 for D (6 bases). Germline V gene data show CDR1 as SGHTA and CDR2 as FQGNSA. The CDR3 length is 14 residues. The CDR3 region is CASSLVDSSYDYTF. The CDR3 bases that were read are TGTGCCAGCAGCTTAGTGGACAGCTCCTACGAC.

Concerning this clone itself: With the read ending 3 residues before the CDR3 end, the germline J gene is used to fill in that end. The genes are TRBV20-1 and TRBJ2-1, with TRBD2 matching over 10 bases. The CDR3 covers 14 residues. Unmatched junction bases numbered 9, after V lost 4 bases and J lost 9 bases. The germline CDR1 and CDR2 sequences are DFQATT and SNEGSKA (reference sequence). The sequenced CDR3 bases are TGCAGTGCTATCACTAGCGGGACTTGGGGTGAG. Protein product: CSAITSGTWGE. The CDR3 as a whole reads CSAITSGTWGEQFF.

CDR3 region: CASSYSGQGQYF. The sequenced CDR3 bases are TGTGCCAGCAGTTACTCCGGACAGGGT. The J gene is TRBJ2-4, the V gene TRBV6-2 or TRBV6-3; 8 nucleotides agree with TRBD1. The CDR3 extends 3 residues past the end of the read, so its final part is completed from the germline J gene. The CDR3 runs 12 residues. Germline CDR1 MNHEY, CDR2 SVGEGT.

Regarding this clone: The CDR3 goes on 3 residues after the read ends, and that part is filled in from the germline J gene. The gene calls are TRBV7-3 and TRBJ2-1; D gene ambiguous. CDR3 length: 15 amino acids. The germline CDR1 and CDR2 sequences are SGHTA and FQGTGA. With 1 base removed from V and 4 bases from J, the gap between germline ends came to 11 bases. The sequenced part of the CDR3 DNA is TGTGCCAGCAGCTTAAACTCGAACCTATACAATGAG. It encodes CASSLNSNLYNE. The whole CDR3 region reads CASSLNSNLYNEQFF.

About this clone: The read terminates 3 residues before the CDR3 end, so the remaining end is supplied by the germline J gene. The chain joins TRBV7-9 to TRBJ1-1; the D gene is possibly TRBD1 (6 bases). This CDR3 is 13 amino acids long. Trimming cost V 2 bases and J 4 bases, with 8 bases left between them. The germline V gene has CDR1 SEHNR and CDR2 FQNEAQ (reference sequence). The CDR3 loop reads CASSLQGGTEAFF. The CDR3 bases that were read are TGTGCCAGCAGCTTACAAGGGGGCACTGAA.

Regarding this clone: With the read ending 3 residues before the CDR3 end, the germline J gene is used to fill in that end. V gene TRBV30 combines with J gene TRBJ1-2; D call uncertain. The CDR3 loop spans 12 amino acids. Germline values: CDR1 GTSNPN, CDR2 SVGIG (reference sequence). The CDR3 loop is CAWKQTTYDYTF. The part of the CDR3 DNA that was read is TGTGCCTGGAAACAGACAACCTACGAC.

Details on this clone: The read stops 3 residues short of the end of the CDR3; the missing end is completed from the germline J gene. The chain recombines TRBV20-1 with TRBJ2-7, with D maybe TRBD2 (6 bases). V was shortened by 3 bases and J by 3 bases, with 9 bases between the two germline ends. CDR1 and CDR2 (germline): DFQATT, SNEGSKA (reference sequence). The CDR3 consists of 12 residues. The CDR3 is CSASKRVYEQYF. The CDR3 bases that were read are TGCAGTGCTAGTAAGCGGGTCTACGAG.

Details on this clone: The CDR3 goes on 3 residues after the read ends, and that part is filled in from the germline J gene. V is TRBV18 and J is TRBJ2-5; TRBD2 might be the D (5 bases). The CDR3 has 17 residues. The ends were cut back, 4 bases at V and 5 bases at J, with 23 bases in the middle. CDR1 and CDR2 from the germline V gene are KGHSH and LQKENI. The covered CDR3 bases are TGTGCCAGCTCACTCGCGGGCCCCGCGGATGGGGTGGAGACC. Translation gives CASSLAGPADGVET. The complete CDR3 protein is CASSLAGPADGVETQYF.

As concerns this clone: The read gets to within 3 residues of the CDR3 end, and the germline J gene fills in the rest. The V and J genes are TRBV19 and TRBJ1-5, with 12 nucleotides matching TRBD1. Germline CDR1 LNHDA, CDR2 SQIVND (reference sequence). Trimming at V came to 9 bases and at J to 5 bases, leaving 8 bases not matched to a gene. This CDR3 comprises 15 residues. CDR3 loop: CARKNRDRGHQPQHF. The DNA read from the CDR3 is TGTGCCAGGAAGAACCGGGACAGGGGGCATCAGCCC.

With regard to this clone: The read stops 3 residues short of the end of the CDR3; the missing end is completed from the germline J gene. The J gene is TRBJ1-5, the V gene TRBV5-6, with 7 bases that match TRBD1. CDR1 SGHDT and CDR2 YYEEEE come from the germline V gene. After removal of 4 bases from V and 3 bases from J, the junction contained 4 bases not matched to a gene. The CDR3 sequence is 14 residues long. Incomplete CDR3 DNA: TGTGCCAGCAGCCGAACAGGGGTCAATCAGCCC. Its protein product is CASSRTGVNQP. The CDR3 as a whole reads CASSRTGVNQPQHF.

About this clone itself: The read ends 3 residues early relative to the CDR3; the germline J gene fills the gap. The chain carries TRBV6-2 or TRBV6-3 and TRBJ1-1; 10 bases are shared with TRBD1. The CDR3 length is 17 residues. Unmatched junction bases numbered 6, after V lost 2 bases and J lost 0 bases. Germline-derived CDR1 and CDR2 are MNHEY and SVGEGT. The chain's CDR3 is CASSYHGQGEVNTEAFF. The CDR3 DNA, read in part, is TGTGCCAGCAGTTACCACGGACAGGGGGAGGTGAACACTGAA.

Turning to this clone: The observed sequence ends 3 residues before the CDR3 terminus, with the missing tail filled in from the germline J gene. The chain recombines TRBV20-1 with TRBJ2-7, with TRBD2 matching over 8 bases. The CDR3 loop spans 12 amino acids. The germline gives CDR1 DFQATT, CDR2 SNEGSKA (reference sequence). V shed 2 bases and J 4 bases; nucleotides not matched to a gene: 1. The CDR3 bases that were read are TGCAGTGCTAGACGGGGGGGTTACGAG. Protein sequence: CSARRGGYE. The full-length CDR3 reads as CSARRGGYEQYF.